This entry is about one T cell receptor (beta chain). The antigen is undetermined. The source of the sample is a study of T cells in Graves' hyperthyroidism and ophthalmopathy. The overall study: Peripheral blood collection took place at initial diagnosis, before any treatment. Study outcomes and limitations: Model predictions of ophthalmopathy came a median approximately 6.2 months before onset. Ophthalmopathy cases were set apart from stable hyperthyroidism by a 13 V-J model. Among thyroid clonotypes expanded above 0.001, most also appeared in blood.

TCR beta CDR3 sequences were amplified from RNA transcripts. The HTBI primer set drove a first-round RT-PCR of the TCR CDR3. Via MiXCR, TCRdb re-called the multiplex PCR reads, giving one row per CDR3 protein. Among 250,000 or so distinct CDR3 sequences listed, over 12% were seen once. Germline CDR1 and CDR2: KGHDR and SFDVKD. V was pared by 4 bases and J by 6 bases, with 3 bases between. The CDR3 is 11 residues long. What was sequenced was blood. The genes are TRBV24-1 and TRBJ1-5; D unclear. The sequence came from a woman in her forties or fifties with Graves' hyperthyroidism that later progressed to Graves' ophthalmopathy. CDR3 protein: CATSEVQPQHF. DNA of the CDR3: TGTGCCACCAGTGAGGTTCAGCCCCAGCATTTT.